One sample yielded the 13 T cell receptor beta chains listed below, sequenced in a study of blood T cell repertoires in COVID-19. Sequenced by immunoSEQ multiplex PCR; TCRdb stores in-frame clones only, minus some. The table has under 250,000 clones, about 80% seen once; the top ten hold 3% to 3.5%. What was sequenced was peripheral blood. These receptors all stem from a woman aged 30 to 39 who had recovered from COVID-19.

V is TRBV6-1 and J is TRBJ2-1, with 9 bases aligning to TRBD2. V shed 2 bases, J shed 0 bases, and the junction held 11 bases outside the gene matches. CDR1 and CDR2 (germline): MNHNS, SASEGT. The length of the CDR3 is 19 residues. CDR3 region: CASSEPGLAPQSSYNEQFF. CDR3 sequence (DNA): TGTGCCAGCAGTGAACCTGGACTAGCGCCCCAAAGCTCCTACAATGAGCAGTTCTTC.

The chain has TRBV5-1 and TRBJ2-6; D is unclear. Germline V gene lookup returns CDR1 SGHRS and CDR2 YFSETQ. This CDR3 is built from 15 residues. The germline V and J ends were trimmed by 5 bases and 4 bases, with 13 bases remaining between them. The DNA of the CDR3 is TGCGCCAGCAGTCCCCTTTCTAACGGGGCCAACGTCCTGACTTTC. Translating gives CASSPLSNGANVLTF.

This clone was detected a few times. This chain joins TRBV10-1 and TRBJ2-4; 9 bases line up with TRBD2. Germline V gene data show CDR1 as WNHNN and CDR2 as SYGVQD (reference sequence). The CDR3 covers 17 residues. V lost 4 bases, J lost 0 bases, and 7 bases stayed unmatched. This CDR3 is CASSARTSALAKNIQYF. The CDR3, as DNA: TGCGCCAGCAGTGCCAGGACTAGCGCCCTAGCCAAAAACATTCAGTACTTC.

The J gene is TRBJ1-2, the V gene TRBV27; D may be TRBD1 (5 bases). The V gene's germline CDR1 is MNHEY and CDR2 SMNVEV (reference sequence). CDR3 length equals 12 residues. Trimming pared 2 bases from V and 7 bases from J, leaving 8 bases between. CDR3 protein: CASSLVGGGYTF. In nucleotides, the CDR3 is TGTGCCAGCAGTTTAGTGGGGGGTGGCTACACCTTC.

The chain uses TRBV20-1 and TRBJ2-3; TRBD2 might be the D (5 bases). The CDR3 has 14 residues. Looked up from germline, CDR1 is DFQATT and CDR2 is SNEGSKA (reference sequence). V was shortened by 3 bases and J by 1 base, with 11 bases between the two germline ends. The CDR3 loop is CSASPGVGTDTQYF. As DNA, the CDR3 is TGCAGTGCTAGTCCCGGGGTCGGCACAGATACGCAGTATTTT.

The V and J genes are TRBV9 and TRBJ2-3; 9 bases line up with TRBD2. The CDR3 sequence is 16 residues long. The V and J ends lost 3 bases and 4 bases, in that order; junction bases with no gene match: 9. Germline V gene sequence: CDR1 SGDLS, CDR2 YYNGEE. CDR3 protein: CASSAYGTSTPDTQYF. The CDR3 coding sequence is TGTGCCAGCAGCGCGTACGGGACTAGCACCCCAGATACGCAGTATTTT.

V gene TRBV25-1 combines with J gene TRBJ2-1, with TRBD2 matching over 8 bases. Germline values: CDR1 MGHDK, CDR2 SYGVNS. This CDR3 is 13 amino acids long. Losses at the gene ends were 8 bases for V and 5 bases for J; bases not matched to a gene: 5. CDR3 nucleotides: TGTGCCAGCGATAGCGGGACAAACAATGAGCAGTTCTTC. Amino acid sequence: CASDSGTNNEQFF.

The genes are TRBV28 and TRBJ1-1; D gene uncertain. V was cut by 8 bases and J by 1 base, with 11 bases left in between. Germline CDR1 MDHEN, CDR2 SYDVKM. This CDR3 region has 13 residues. CDR3: CASRQRWNTEAFF. The CDR3, as DNA: TGTGCCAGCCGCCAGCGCTGGAACACTGAAGCTTTCTTT.

The V call is TRBV9, the J call TRBJ1-2; D remains unclear. Germline values: CDR1 SGDLS, CDR2 YYNGEE. V was cut by 1 base and J by 4 bases, with 8 bases left in between. This CDR3 has 13 residues. CDR3 in amino acids: CASSVTETYGYTF. DNA of the CDR3: TGTGCCAGCAGCGTAACAGAGACCTATGGCTACACCTTC.

V usage is TRBV18 and J usage is TRBJ2-1; 7 bases are shared with TRBD1. The V gene end was trimmed by 3 bases and the J gene end by 6 bases; junction bases not matched to a gene: 2. Per the germline V gene, CDR1 is KGHSH and CDR2 is LQKENI. CDR3 length: 13 amino acids. The CDR3 DNA is TGTGCCAGCTCACCGTACAGGGGCAATGAGCAGTTCTTC. It yields the protein CASSPYRGNEQFF.

The CDR3 DNA is TGCGCCAGCAGCTTGATGGGACAGGGTGGGGATGAGCAGTTCTTC. Translation gives CASSLMGQGGDEQFF. The V gene is TRBV5-1, the J gene TRBJ2-1, with TRBD1 identical over 9 bases. Germline V lookup: CDR1 SGHRS, CDR2 YFSETQ. CDR3 length: 15 residues. V dropped 1 base and J dropped 8; count of bases not matched to a gene: 7. Complete variable domain (other parts from reference TRBV5-1 and TRBJ2-1): KAGVTQTPRYLIKTRGQQVTLSCSPISGHRSVSWYQQTPGQGLQFLFEYFSETQRNKGNFPGRFSGRQFSNSRSEMNVSTLELGDSALYLCASSLMGQGGDEQFFGPGTRLTVL.

This chain links TRBV5-6 with TRBJ1-4; D might be TRBD1 (6 bases). From germline, CDR1 is SGHDT and CDR2 YYEEEE. V was cut by 0 bases and J by 7 bases, with 13 bases left in between. The CDR3 runs to 15 residues. The CDR3 spells CASSLEGVSSEKLFF. CDR3 sequence (DNA): TGTGCCAGCAGCTTGGAGGGGGTTTCCAGTGAAAAACTGTTTTTT.

This clone showed up just a few times. The chain couples TRBV3-1 (or the pseudogene TRBV3-2) to TRBJ1-2; weak D call: TRBD1 (5 bases). Germline CDR1 and CDR2: LGHDT and YNNKEL (reference sequence). The V gene lost 0 bases and the J gene lost 3 bases, with 20 bases spanning the gap. The CDR3 sequence is 18 residues long. CDR3 loop: CASSQEDISPTPYYGYTF. In DNA form, the CDR3 reads TGTGCCAGCAGCCAAGAGGACATCTCACCGACGCCTTACTATGGCTACACCTTC.